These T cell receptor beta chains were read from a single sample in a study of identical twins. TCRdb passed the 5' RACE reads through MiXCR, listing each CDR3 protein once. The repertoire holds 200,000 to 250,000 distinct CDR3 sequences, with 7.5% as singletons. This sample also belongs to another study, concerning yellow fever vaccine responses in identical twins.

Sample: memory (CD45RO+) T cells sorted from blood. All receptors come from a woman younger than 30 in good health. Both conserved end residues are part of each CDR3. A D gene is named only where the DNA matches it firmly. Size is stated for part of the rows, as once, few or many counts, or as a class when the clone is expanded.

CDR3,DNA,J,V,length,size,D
CASSYSSDTGELFF,TGTGCCAGCAGTTACTCGTCAGACACCGGGGAGCTGTTTTTT,TRBJ2-2,TRBV6-5,14,few,.
CASSRDRGKAETQYF,TGTGCCAGCAGCCGAGACAGGGGGAAAGCAGAGACCCAGTACTTC,TRBJ2-5,TRBV7-6,15,few,TRBD1
CASRNRADIYF,TGTGCCAGCAGAAACAGGGCGGACATATATTTT,TRBJ1-3,TRBV6-5,11,.,.
CSAREEGQGPREQYF,TGCAGTGCTAGAGAGGAGGGACAGGGCCCTCGCGAGCAGTACTTC,TRBJ2-7,TRBV20-1,15,few,TRBD1
CASSSWGLPASNQPQHF,TGTGCCAGCAGCTCGTGGGGCCTTCCAGCAAGCAATCAGCCCCAGCATTTT,TRBJ1-5,TRBV5-6,17,many,.
CASSYPLGVEQYF,TGTGCCAGCAGTTACCCCTTGGGGGTCGAGCAGTACTTC,TRBJ2-7,TRBV6-2/TRBV6-3,13,.,.
CSARSQGNGEAFF,TGCAGTGCTAGAAGCCAGGGGAATGGTGAAGCTTTCTTT,TRBJ1-1,TRBV20-1,13,few,.
CSGSGEETQYF,TGCAGTGGGTCCGGGGAAGAGACCCAGTACTTC,TRBJ2-5,TRBV20-1,11,many,.
CASGPSGSGLSEQFF,TGTGCCAGCGGACCGAGCGGGAGTGGGCTCAGTGAGCAGTTCTTC,TRBJ2-1,TRBV6-2/TRBV6-3,15,.,TRBD2
CASSLGDYTSQETQYF,TGCGCCAGCAGCTTGGGGGACTACACATCACAAGAGACCCAGTACTTC,TRBJ2-5,TRBV5-1,16,many,TRBD2
CSARHQGGTDTQYF,TGCAGTGCTAGACATCAGGGGGGAACAGATACGCAGTATTTT,TRBJ2-3,TRBV20-1,14,few,.
CASSQGSGSSYNEQFF,TGTGCCAGCAGCCAGGGGTCAGGAAGCTCCTACAATGAGCAGTTCTTC,TRBJ2-1,TRBV21-1,16,many,.
CASSFAFSYEQYF,TGTGCCAGTAGTTTCGCATTCTCCTACGAGCAGTACTTC,TRBJ2-7,TRBV19,13,many,.
CASSHFAGTATDTQYF,TGTGCCAGCAGCCATTTTGCCGGGACGGCCACAGATACGCAGTATTTT,TRBJ2-3,TRBV3-1,16,.,.
CAISENQRELFF,TGTGCCATCAGTGAGAATCAGAGGGAGCTGTTTTTT,TRBJ2-2,TRBV10-3,12,.,.
CASSLRAATEAFF,TGTGCCAGCAGCTTACGCGCGGCTACTGAAGCTTTCTTT,TRBJ1-1,TRBV7-6,13,many,.
CASSERGGNNEQFF,TGTGCCAGCAGTGAGCGGGGGGGAAACAATGAGCAGTTCTTC,TRBJ2-1,TRBV11-2,14,.,TRBD2
CASSTTPGGAQYF,TGTGCCAGCAGCACCACACCCGGAGGGGCGCAGTACTTC,TRBJ2-7,TRBV5-4,13,few,.
CAIRSGFGGETQYF,TGTGCCATCAGATCGGGGTTTGGCGGGGAGACCCAGTACTTC,TRBJ2-5,TRBV10-3,14,.,.
CASSPDRVTEAFF,TGCGCCAGCAGCCCAGACAGGGTCACTGAAGCTTTCTTT,TRBJ1-1,TRBV5-1,13,few,TRBD1
CASSQVKDRPFTPEYYEQYF,TGTGCCAGCAGCCAAGTAAAGGACCGCCCCTTCACCCCCGAATACTACGAGCAGTACTTC,TRBJ2-7,TRBV4-2,20,.,.
CATSGTWEVEDTQYF,TGTGCCACCAGTGGGACCTGGGAGGTCGAAGATACGCAGTATTTT,TRBJ2-3,TRBV24-1,15,many,.
CSVTRTATEQYF,TGCAGTGTTACTCGCACTGCAACCGAGCAGTACTTC,TRBJ2-7,TRBV20-1,12,many,.
CATRGRQNNNEQFF,TGTGCCACCAGGGGGCGGCAGAACAACAATGAGCAGTTCTTC,TRBJ2-1,TRBV15,14,.,.
CASSSGGLLTDTQYF,TGTGCCAGCAGCTCCGGGGGACTCCTCACAGATACGCAGTATTTT,TRBJ2-3,TRBV5-8,15,few,.
CASSLKFEGAYTEAFF,TGTGCCAGCAGCTTGAAGTTCGAGGGGGCGTACACTGAAGCTTTCTTT,TRBJ1-1,TRBV5-6,16,few,TRBD1
CASSRDLGPSYNEQFF,TGTGCCAGCAGTCGGGACCTAGGGCCCTCCTACAATGAGCAGTTCTTC,TRBJ2-1,TRBV6-2/TRBV6-3,16,.,.
CSAHTGTSGGGADTQYF,TGCAGTGCCCACACGGGGACTAGCGGGGGGGGAGCAGATACGCAGTATTTT,TRBJ2-3,TRBV20-1,17,many,TRBD2
CATSMGTGGSTDTQYF,TGTGCCACATCCATGGGAACAGGGGGGAGCACAGATACGCAGTATTTT,TRBJ2-3,TRBV10-3,16,few,TRBD1
CASSYGQGLNTEAFF,TGTGCCAGCAGTTACGGGCAGGGCTTGAACACTGAAGCTTTCTTT,TRBJ1-1,TRBV6-5,15,few,.
CATTGTGGPQYF,TGTGCCACAACCGGGACAGGTGGACCCCAGTACTTC,TRBJ2-7,TRBV27,12,.,TRBD1
CASSVFSMDEQFF,TGTGCCAGCAGCGTATTTAGTATGGATGAGCAGTTCTTC,TRBJ2-1,TRBV9,13,many,.
CASSPTGRGTGELFF,TGTGCCAGCAGTCCTACAGGGAGGGGGACCGGGGAGCTGTTTTTT,TRBJ2-2,TRBV12-3/TRBV12-4,15,.,.
CASSYSFLQQAGELFF,TGTGCCAGCAGTTACTCGTTCCTCCAGCAGGCCGGGGAGCTGTTTTTT,TRBJ2-2,TRBV6-5,16,.,.
CASTRGRGRLDTDTQYF,TGTGCCAGCACCAGGGGTCGCGGGAGGCTTGACACAGATACGCAGTATTTT,TRBJ2-3,TRBV11-2,17,many,TRBD2
CASSLTLEGGYGYTF,TGTGCCAGCAGTTTAACCCTGGAGGGGGGCTATGGCTACACCTTC,TRBJ1-2,TRBV12-3/TRBV12-4,15,few,.
CASSQGQLDSPLHF,TGTGCCAGCAGCCAAGGGCAGTTGGATTCACCCCTCCACTTT,TRBJ1-6,TRBV3-1,14,many,.
CASSPLGQGFFYGYTF,TGTGCCAGCAGCCCTCTTGGACAGGGGTTTTTCTATGGCTACACCTTC,TRBJ1-2,TRBV11-1,16,many,TRBD1
CASSLDEGRNNQPQHF,TGTGCCAGCAGCTTGGATGAGGGCAGGAACAATCAGCCCCAGCATTTT,TRBJ1-5,TRBV5-5,16,.,.
CASSYRSGRVGETQYF,TGTGCCAGCAGTTATCGTAGCGGGAGGGTGGGGGAGACCCAGTACTTC,TRBJ2-5,TRBV7-2,16,many,TRBD2
CASSLQGASYNEQFF,TGCGCCAGCAGCTTGCAGGGGGCCTCCTACAATGAGCAGTTCTTC,TRBJ2-1,TRBV5-1,15,many,TRBD1
CASSLAGVGLAGYNEQFF,TGTGCCAGCAGCTTAGCCGGCGTTGGACTAGCGGGTTACAATGAGCAGTTCTTC,TRBJ2-1,TRBV7-8,18,.,TRBD2
CASSLEGGRGTDTQYF,TGTGCCAGCAGCTTAGAGGGGGGGCGAGGCACAGATACGCAGTATTTT,TRBJ2-3,TRBV7-8,16,few,.
CASSPKYSGGAGGDIQYF,TGTGCCAGCAGCCCGAAATATAGCGGGGGGGCCGGTGGAGACATTCAGTACTTC,TRBJ2-4,TRBV3-1,18,.,TRBD2
CASSTLARGHNEQFF,TGTGCCAGCAGCACCCTAGCGAGGGGTCACAATGAGCAGTTCTTC,TRBJ2-1,TRBV11-2,15,.,.